This TCR beta chain derives from a study of siplizumab effects on memory and regulatory T cells. Germline lookup yields CDR1 SGHRS and CDR2 YFSETQ. With 8 bases clipped from V and 0 bases from J, the junction kept 4 bases outside the gene matches. This CDR3 spans 13 amino acids. In the case of this clone: Its target is not known.

Assay used: immunoSEQ multiplex PCR; TCRdb lists only in-frame clones, some missing. This table has around 110,000 clones, roughly 94% appearing once. Whole-study results and caveats: Siplizumab conditions gave an average of 68.8% Treg-derived mappable alloreactive CD4+ clones, versus about 26% for controls.

This sequence was found in a human donor in good health. Sequencing was carried out using non-Treg CD4+ T cells sorted from blood. This chain connects TRBV5-1 to TRBJ2-5; 7 nucleotides line up with TRBD1. CDR3: CASSTGDQETQYF. The CDR3 coding sequence is TGCGCCAGTTCTACAGGGGACCAAGAGACCCAGTACTTC.